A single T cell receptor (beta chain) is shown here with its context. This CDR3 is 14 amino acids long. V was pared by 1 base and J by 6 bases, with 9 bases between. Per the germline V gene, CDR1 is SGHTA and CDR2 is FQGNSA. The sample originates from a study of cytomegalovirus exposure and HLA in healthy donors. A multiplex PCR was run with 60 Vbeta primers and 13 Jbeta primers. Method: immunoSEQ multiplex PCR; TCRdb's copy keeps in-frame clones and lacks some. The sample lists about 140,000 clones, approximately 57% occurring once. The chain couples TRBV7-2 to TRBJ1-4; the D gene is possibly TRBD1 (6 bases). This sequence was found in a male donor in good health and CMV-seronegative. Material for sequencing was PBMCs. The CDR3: CASSLEQGDEKLFF. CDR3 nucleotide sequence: TGTGCCAGCAGCTTAGAACAGGGAGATGAAAAACTGTTTTTT.